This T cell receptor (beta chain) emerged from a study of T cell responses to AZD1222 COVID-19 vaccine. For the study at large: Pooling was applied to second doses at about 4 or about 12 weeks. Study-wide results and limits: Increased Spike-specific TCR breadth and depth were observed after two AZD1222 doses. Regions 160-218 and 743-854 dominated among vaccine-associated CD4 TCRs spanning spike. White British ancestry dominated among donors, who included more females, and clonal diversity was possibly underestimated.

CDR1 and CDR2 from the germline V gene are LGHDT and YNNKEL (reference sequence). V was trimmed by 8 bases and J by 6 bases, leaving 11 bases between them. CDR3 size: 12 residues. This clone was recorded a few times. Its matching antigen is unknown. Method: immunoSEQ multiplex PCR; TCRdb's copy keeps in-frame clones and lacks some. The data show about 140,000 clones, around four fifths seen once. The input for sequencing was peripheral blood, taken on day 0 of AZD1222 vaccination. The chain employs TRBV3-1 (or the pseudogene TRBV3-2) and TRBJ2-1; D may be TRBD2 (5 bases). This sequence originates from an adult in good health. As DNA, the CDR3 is TGTGCCAGCGTAAGCGGATCCAATGAGCAGTTCTTC. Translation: CASVSGSNEQFF.